This T cell receptor beta chain was documented in a study of cytotoxic CD8 clonotypes in ibrutinib-treated CLL. Sequencing was performed with immunoSEQ multiplex PCR; in TCRdb, only in-frame clones are kept and a portion is missing. In the table there are 300,000 to 400,000 clones, 67% of which are singletons. The junction had 5 bases not matched to a gene; V was cut back by 0 bases and J by 0 bases. Germline lookup yields CDR1 SGHDT and CDR2 YYEEEE. This CDR3 has 16 amino acids. The chain joins TRBV5-6 to TRBJ2-7, with 8 bases lining up with TRBD1. Specimen: PBMCs, collected after 36 months of ibrutinib treatment. The receptor's source is a human donor with chronic lymphocytic leukemia. The CDR3 coding sequence is TGTGCCAGCAGCTTGGATTGGGACAGGAGCTCCTACGAGCAGTACTTC. Amino acids: CASSLDWDRSSYEQYF.